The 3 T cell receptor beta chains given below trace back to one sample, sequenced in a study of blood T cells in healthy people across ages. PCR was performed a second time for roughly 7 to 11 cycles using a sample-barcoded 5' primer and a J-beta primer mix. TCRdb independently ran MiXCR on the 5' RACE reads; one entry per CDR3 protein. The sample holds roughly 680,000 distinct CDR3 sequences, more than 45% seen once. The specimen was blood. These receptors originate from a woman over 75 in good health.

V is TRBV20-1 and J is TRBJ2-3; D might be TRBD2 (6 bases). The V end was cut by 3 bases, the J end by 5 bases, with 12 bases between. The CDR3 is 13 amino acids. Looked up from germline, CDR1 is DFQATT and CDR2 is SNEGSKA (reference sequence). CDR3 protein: CSASRRGGDTQYF. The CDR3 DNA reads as TGCAGTGCTAGTCGGCGGGGTGGAGATACGCAGTATTTT.

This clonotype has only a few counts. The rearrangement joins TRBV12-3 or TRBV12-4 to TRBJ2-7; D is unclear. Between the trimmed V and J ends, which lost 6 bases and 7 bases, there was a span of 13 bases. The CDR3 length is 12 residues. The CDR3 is CASSKQNPEQYF. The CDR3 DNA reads TGTGCCAGCAGCAAACAGAACCCTGAGCAGTACTTC.

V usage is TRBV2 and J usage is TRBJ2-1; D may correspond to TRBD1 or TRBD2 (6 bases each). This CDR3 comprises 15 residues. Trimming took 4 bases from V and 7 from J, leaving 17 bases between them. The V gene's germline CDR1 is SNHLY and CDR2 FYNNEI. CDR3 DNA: TGTGCCAGCAGTGGAACTAGGGGGGATTTGAATGAGCAGTTCTTC. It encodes CASSGTRGDLNEQFF.